This TCR beta chain was recovered during a study of graft-versus-host responses after intestinal transplantation. About the research overall: Multivisceral, liver-intestinal, or isolated intestinal transplants were received by the recipients. Recipients uniformly received anti-thymocyte globulin induction, followed by tacrolimus and steroids for three to four years. General observations from the study: Some patients had graft-donor T cell macrochimerism. In their allografts, the ratios of graft-versus-host to host-versus-graft T cell clones were high. The authors found GvH clones in recipient marrow, some appearing first in ileum or blood.

A word on this clone: No antigen is known for it.

The CDR3 has 13 amino acids. Between the trimmed V and J ends, which lost 5 bases and 2 bases, there was a span of 12 bases. Germline lookup yields CDR1 SQVTM and CDR2 ANQGSEA. The table came from immunoSEQ multiplex PCR; TCRdb's copy has only in-frame clones and leaves some out. The table shows just over 95,000 clones, with 90% to 95% occurring only once. Sequenced material: unstimulated CD4+ T cells sorted from spleen or lymph node cells, taken before intestinal transplant. This TCR derives from a human donor who received an intestinal transplant. The chain employs TRBV29-1 and TRBJ1-1; tentative D call: TRBD1 (6 bases). CDR3 bases: TGCAGCGTTTTTAGGACAGACAACACTGAAGCTTTCTTT. Protein: CSVFRTDNTEAFF.